A single sample is the source of the 30 T cell receptor beta chains below, sequenced in a study of cytomegalovirus exposure and HLA in healthy donors. The study ran its PCR with 60 Vbeta and 13 Jbeta primers. This table comes from immunoSEQ multiplex PCR, and its TCRdb copy is limited to in-frame clones, with some not included. The top ten clones hold less than 15% of a sample with tens of thousands of clones, around three quarters of them seen once. The sequencing sample was made of PBMCs. These TCRs come from a woman aged 50 to 60 in good health and CMV-seropositive.

The rearrangement joins TRBV2 to TRBJ2-5, with TRBD2 matching over 9 bases. The V gene end was trimmed by 2 bases and the J gene end by 3 bases; junction bases not matched to a gene: 7. Germline V gene sequence: CDR1 SNHLY, CDR2 FYNNEI. This CDR3 region has 16 residues. For the CDR3, the DNA is TGTGCCAGCAGTGAAAGCCTAGCGGGAACTAAAGAGACCCAGTACTTC. This encodes CASSESLAGTKETQYF.

The chain combines TRBV19 with TRBJ2-1; D remains unclear. V was clipped by 3 bases and J by 1 base, with 10 bases between them. In germline, CDR1 is LNHDA, CDR2 SQIVND (reference sequence). The CDR3 runs to 15 residues. The CDR3 region is CASSMAPWSYNEQFF. For the CDR3, the DNA is TGTGCCAGTAGTATGGCCCCGTGGTCCTACAATGAGCAGTTCTTC.

J is TRBJ1-2 and V is TRBV9, with 7 bases lining up with TRBD1. In germline, CDR1 is SGDLS, CDR2 YYNGEE. Germline trimming cut 0 bases from V and 7 bases from J; bases unmatched to any gene: 15. The CDR3 sequence is 17 residues long. CDR3 amino acids: CASSVALQTLDRAGYTF. DNA for the CDR3: TGTGCCAGCAGCGTAGCGTTACAAACCCTCGACAGGGCTGGCTACACCTTC.

J is TRBJ2-7 and V is TRBV5-1; D is uncertain. The CDR3 sequence is 13 residues long. Germline lookup yields CDR1 SGHRS and CDR2 YFSETQ. With 1 base removed from V and 3 bases from J, the gap between germline ends came to 8 bases. The CDR3 sequence is CASSLRVNYEQYF. The CDR3 coding sequence is TGCGCCAGCAGCTTGCGGGTCAACTACGAGCAGTACTTC. The entire variable domain, with the rest obtained from reference TRBV5-1 and TRBJ2-7, is as follows: KAGVTQTPRYLIKTRGQQVTLSCSPISGHRSVSWYQQTPGQGLQFLFEYFSETQRNKGNFPGRFSGRQFSNSRSEMNVSTLELGDSALYLCASSLRVNYEQYFGPGTRLTVT.

In its sample, this clone was seen once. The chain is built from TRBV28 and TRBJ2-5, with TRBD1 matching over 9 bases. V lost 4 bases, J lost 2 bases, and 11 bases stayed unmatched. Germline assignment: CDR1 MDHEN and CDR2 SYDVKM. The CDR3 sequence is 17 residues long. The CDR3 DNA follows: TGTGCCAGCAGTTCCCTGATGGGCGGACAGGGGCAAGAGACCCAGTACTTC. Residues: CASSSLMGGQGQETQYF.

The rearrangement joins TRBV6-5 to TRBJ1-2; the match to TRBD1 covers 8 bases. Germline CDR1 reads MNHEY; CDR2 reads SVGAGI. The J segment lost 3 bases and the V segment lost 6 bases, leaving 6 bases of the junction unmatched. This CDR3 is built from 14 residues. Written as DNA, the CDR3 is TGTGCCAGCAGGCCGACAGGGGCGCACTATGGCTACACCTTC. Encoded protein: CASRPTGAHYGYTF.

This rearrangement joins TRBV7-9 to TRBJ2-7, with unresolved D. Trimming took 7 bases from V and 0 from J, leaving 7 bases between them. Germline V gives CDR1 SEHNR, CDR2 FQNEAQ (reference sequence). CDR3 size: 12 residues. CDR3 residues: CASTPGSYEQYF. The CDR3 DNA follows: TGTGCCAGCACTCCGGGCTCCTACGAGCAGTACTTC.

V and J are TRBV5-4 and TRBJ2-2, with 7 positions matching TRBD2. Trimming at V came to 4 bases and at J to 1 base, leaving 7 bases not matched to a gene. The germline V gene encodes CDR1 SGHNT and CDR2 YYREEE (reference sequence). The CDR3 length is 16 residues. The CDR3 region is CASSGGLRGNTGELFF. CDR3 coding DNA: TGTGCCAGCAGCGGGGGACTACGGGGGAACACCGGGGAGCTGTTTTTT.

The chain uses TRBV28 and TRBJ2-1; 8 nucleotides match TRBD2. This CDR3 spans 15 amino acids. The germline V gene has CDR1 MDHEN and CDR2 SYDVKM. The J segment lost 7 bases and the V segment lost 6 bases, leaving 11 bases of the junction unmatched. CDR3 residues: CASRRRGGWDNEQFF. The CDR3 bases are TGTGCCAGCAGACGTCGCGGGGGGTGGGATAATGAGCAGTTCTTC.

The chain joins TRBV7-3 to TRBJ2-1, with TRBD2 identical over 9 bases. The CDR3 runs to 17 residues. The V and J ends lost 6 bases and 3 bases, in that order; junction bases with no gene match: 12. Germline CDR1 SGHTA, CDR2 FQGTGA. The CDR3 DNA sequence: TGTGCCAGCAGGGACCCTTTTAGCGGGAGTATCTACAATGAGCAGTTCTTC. It yields the protein CASRDPFSGSIYNEQFF. The complete variable domain, with remaining parts taken from reference TRBV7-3 and TRBJ2-1, reads GAGVSQTPSNKVTEKGKYVELRCDPISGHTALYWYRQSLGQGPEFLIYFQGTGAADDSGLPNDRFFAVRPEGSVSTLKIQRTERGDSAVYLCASRDPFSGSIYNEQFFGPGTRLTVL.

J is TRBJ2-7 and V is TRBV9; 8 nucleotides align to TRBD2. V trimming: 3 bases; J trimming: 7 bases; junction bases outside the gene matches: 12. The V gene's germline CDR1 is SGDLS and CDR2 YYNGEE. CDR3 length: 15 amino acids. CDR3 loop: CASSATGGPRGEQYF. CDR3 sequence (DNA): TGTGCCAGCAGCGCCACGGGAGGGCCAAGGGGAGAGCAGTACTTC.

This clone was seen a handful of times. This chain links TRBV29-1 with TRBJ1-6; 8 bases line up with TRBD1. V shed 7 bases and J 8 bases; nucleotides not matched to a gene: 7. The CDR3 has 13 amino acids. Looked up from germline, CDR1 is SQVTM and CDR2 is ANQGSEA. The chain's CDR3 is CSARGQADSPLHF. In DNA form, the CDR3 reads TGCAGCGCACGGGGACAGGCGGATTCACCCCTCCACTTT.

This rearrangement joins TRBV5-1 to TRBJ2-3; D may be TRBD1 (5 bases). V shed 0 bases and J shed 7 bases, with 9 bases lying between them. CDR1 and CDR2 (germline): SGHRS, YFSETQ. The CDR3 sequence is 13 residues long. CDR3 DNA sequence: TGCGCCAGCAGCTTGGCCGCAGGGAATACGCAGTATTTT. Amino acid sequence: CASSLAAGNTQYF.

The genes are TRBV5-4 and TRBJ1-2; D is undetermined. The CDR3 consists of 17 residues. Germline V lookup: CDR1 SGHNT, CDR2 YYREEE (reference sequence). V lost 0 bases and J 0 bases, leaving 15 bases between the germline ends. CDR3 DNA sequence: TGTGCCAGCAGCTTGGATGGTGTTACGGGGACTAACTATGGCTACACCTTC. This sequence encodes CASSLDGVTGTNYGYTF. Full variable domain (remainder filled in from reference TRBV5-4 and TRBJ1-2): ETGVTQSPTHLIKTRGQQVTLRCSSQSGHNTVSWYQQALGQGPQFIFQYYREEENGRGNFPPRFSGLQFPNYSSELNVNALELDDSALYLCASSLDGVTGTNYGYTFGSGTRLTVV.

V is TRBV11-2 and J is TRBJ2-7; 8 nucleotides agree with TRBD2. V trimming: 5 bases; J trimming: 3 bases; junction bases outside the gene matches: 12. The germline V gene encodes CDR1 SGHAT and CDR2 FQNNGV. The CDR3 sequence is 16 residues long. For the CDR3, the DNA is TGTGCCAGCAGCCCGTGGGGGATTAGCGGGAACTACGAGCAGTACTTC. Its translation is CASSPWGISGNYEQYF.

This clone was counted a few times. The rearrangement uses TRBV19 and TRBJ2-7; 10 nucleotides line up with TRBD2. The CDR3 totals 15 residues. J was trimmed by 3 bases and V by 5 bases; bases with no gene match: 7. Per germline, CDR1 LNHDA and CDR2 SQIVND (reference sequence). CDR3 bases: TGTGCCAGTAGTCTACTAGCGGGATCATTCTACGAGCAGTACTTC. Translating gives CASSLLAGSFYEQYF.

J is TRBJ2-1 and V is TRBV19; 12 bases are shared with TRBD2. The CDR3 sequence is 19 residues long. Germline assignment: CDR1 LNHDA and CDR2 SQIVND (reference sequence). The J segment lost 4 bases and the V segment lost 7 bases, leaving 17 bases of the junction unmatched. This CDR3 reads CASTVRPITSGRIYNEQFF. Written as DNA, the CDR3 is TGTGCCAGTACCGTAAGGCCTATTACTAGCGGGAGGATATACAATGAGCAGTTCTTC.

This chain uses TRBV30 with TRBJ1-1; D gene uncertain. CDR3 length: 13 residues. Germline V gene sequence: CDR1 GTSNPN, CDR2 SVGIG (reference sequence). Trimming took 1 base from V and 6 from J, leaving 12 bases between them. The CDR3 DNA reads TGTGCCTGGAGTGGATTCTTCGGGGCTGAAGCTTTCTTT. It yields the protein CAWSGFFGAEAFF. The full variable domain, its missing parts supplied by reference TRBV30 and TRBJ1-1, is SQTIHQWPATLVQPVGSPLSLECTVEGTSNPNLYWYRQAAGRGLQLLFYSVGIGQISSEVPQNLSASRPQDRQFILSSKKLLLSDSGFYLCAWSGFFGAEAFFGQGTRLTVV.

The chain links TRBV13 to TRBJ2-2; D ambiguous. Trimming cost V 3 bases and J 3 bases, with 5 bases left between them. Germline V gene data show CDR1 as PRHDT and CDR2 as FYEKMQ (reference sequence). The CDR3 consists of 13 residues. CDR3 coding DNA: TGTGCCAGCAGCTTTGGCCACACCGGGGAGCTGTTTTTT. It yields the protein CASSFGHTGELFF.

The chain combines TRBV6-1 with TRBJ2-2, with 11 bases fitting TRBD2. Trimming cost V 10 bases and J 4 bases; bases outside gene matches: 5. The CDR3 has 14 amino acids. Germline V gene lookup returns CDR1 MNHNS and CDR2 SASEGT. CDR3 residues: CATVGLAGTGELFF. In DNA, the CDR3 is TGTGCCACCGTCGGACTAGCGGGCACCGGGGAGCTGTTTTTT.

The chain uses TRBV7-3 and TRBJ2-2; 8 bases are shared with TRBD1. The V gene's germline CDR1 is SGHTA and CDR2 FQGTGA. The CDR3 covers 16 residues. Trimming at V came to 4 bases and at J to 2 bases, leaving 6 bases not matched to a gene. The DNA of the CDR3 is TGTGCCAGCAGCTCCCGGGACAGGCCTAACACCGGGGAGCTGTTTTTT. Amino acids: CASSSRDRPNTGELFF.

The J gene is TRBJ2-5, the V gene TRBV21-1; no DNA check was done on the table's D call, TRBD1. TRBV21-1 is flagged as a pseudogene. This CDR3 contains 14 residues. The CDR3 protein is CASSKIRTGGTQYF. CDR3 bases: TGTGCCAGCAGCAAAATCCGGACAGGTGGGACCCAGTACTTC.

V and J are TRBV19 and TRBJ2-5, with 8 bases that match TRBD2. Losses at the gene ends were 6 bases for V and 7 bases for J; bases not matched to a gene: 4. The CDR3 is 12 amino acids. Looked up from germline, CDR1 is LNHDA and CDR2 is SQIVND (reference sequence). The CDR3 coding sequence is TGTGCCAGTAGCTCGAGCGGGAGGACCCAGTACTTC. Translated: CASSSSGRTQYF. The whole variable domain, remainder taken from reference TRBV19 and TRBJ2-5, is DGGITQSPKYLFRKEGQNVTLSCEQNLNHDAMYWYRQDPGQGLRLIYYSQIVNDFQKGDIAEGYSVSREKKESFPLTVTSAQKNPTAFYLCASSSSGRTQYFGPGTRLLVL.

This chain links TRBV25-1 with TRBJ2-5, with 8 bases aligning to TRBD2. The CDR3 totals 16 residues. Germline CDR1 MGHDK, CDR2 SYGVNS. V shed 3 bases and J 5 bases; nucleotides not matched to a gene: 11. CDR3 DNA sequence: TGTGCCAGCAGTGAGACACGACTAGCGTTCTCGGAGACCCAGTACTTC. The encoded protein is CASSETRLAFSETQYF.

The count of this clone is one. The chain carries TRBV28 and TRBJ2-3; the D gene is possibly TRBD2 (6 bases). The CDR3 has 16 residues. CDR1 is MDHEN and CDR2 is SYDVKM in the germline V gene. The germline V and J ends were trimmed by 4 bases and 2 bases, with 16 bases remaining between them. The CDR3 protein is CASSSWREGTTDTQYF. The CDR3 bases are TGTGCCAGCAGTTCTTGGCGGGAAGGTACCACAGATACGCAGTATTTT.

The chain uses TRBV2 and TRBJ2-2; TRBD1 matches 7 bases. There are 14 residues in the CDR3. V shed 7 bases, J shed 6 bases, and the junction held 8 bases outside the gene matches. Germline V CDR1 and CDR2: SNHLY, FYNNEI. DNA for the CDR3: TGTGCCAGCACCGCGACAGGGATGTCCGGGGAGCTGTTTTTT. This translates into CASTATGMSGELFF.

This rearrangement joins TRBV6-6 to TRBJ2-5; 14 bases match TRBD2. Trimming removed 6 bases from V and 4 bases from J; junction bases left unmatched: 7. The CDR3 is made up of 16 amino acids. The germline CDR1 and CDR2 sequences are MNHNY and SVGAGI (reference sequence). The CDR3 nucleotides are TGTGCCAGCAGACAGTCGGGACTAGCGGGAGCAGAGACCCAGTACTTC. It is translated as CASRQSGLAGAETQYF.

The chain joins TRBV4-1 to TRBJ2-5; TRBD1 matches at 7 bases. V gave up 2 bases and J gave up 5 bases; unmatched junction bases: 14. Germline V gene sequence: CDR1 MGHRA, CDR2 YSYEKL. The CDR3 length is 17 residues. The CDR3 DNA is TGCGCCAGCAGCCAACCCCAGGGGGTTCGTGCGGACGAGACCCAGTACTTC. Translated: CASSQPQGVRADETQYF.

This clone has more than one count but fewer than ten. DNA of the CDR3: TGTGCCAGCAACCTGGGGCAGCCCTTAGAAAAACTGTTTTTT. Its protein product is CASNLGQPLEKLFF. The chain recombines TRBV28 with TRBJ1-4; TRBD1 is a possible D gene (5 bases). Germline V CDR1 and CDR2: MDHEN, SYDVKM. Trimming took 7 bases from V and 8 from J, leaving 17 bases between them. The CDR3 extends over 14 amino acids.

The chain links TRBV7-2 to TRBJ1-2; D unclear. The CDR3 is made up of 14 amino acids. Looked up from germline, CDR1 is SGHTA and CDR2 is FQGNSA. V was trimmed by 2 bases and J by 2 bases, leaving 9 bases between them. DNA for the CDR3: TGTGCCAGCAGCTTAACCCGGCGGAACTATGGCTACACCTTC. Translation gives CASSLTRRNYGYTF.